This T cell receptor beta chain was captured in a study of Graves' ophthalmopathy and Graves' hyperthyroidism. Amplification of TCR beta CDR3 regions used RNA transcripts. RT-PCR in the first round used HTBI primers; a second-round multiplex PCR followed. In TCRdb, the multiplex PCR reads were re-called with MiXCR into one record per CDR3 protein. The data show under 350,000 distinct CDR3 sequences, roughly a sixth seen once. Notes on the study in general: In blood appeared most of the expanded thyroid clonotypes whose frequency exceeded 0.001.

This CDR3 comprises 15 residues. V was clipped by 1 base and J by 3 bases, with 13 bases between them. Germline lookup yields CDR1 SGHTA and CDR2 FQGNSA. Disease in donors with ophthalmopathy had moderate-to-severe activity, CAS ≥3, NOSPECS ≥4 and under 3 months' duration. This clonotype was detected ten times or more. Antigen: not known. The chain uses TRBV7-2 and TRBJ2-7, with a possible D match to TRBD2 (6 bases). The sequenced material came from peripheral blood. This clonotype originated in an adult man with Graves' ophthalmopathy. The CDR3 DNA is TGTGCCAGCAGCTTAGTGCCCGGGAGAGGCTACGAGCAGTACTTC. Its translation is CASSLVPGRGYEQYF.